What follows are 18 T cell receptor beta chains derived from one specimen sequenced in a study of cytomegalovirus exposure and HLA in healthy donors. The PCR contained 60 Vbeta and 13 Jbeta primers. Sequencing used immunoSEQ multiplex PCR; TCRdb keeps in-frame clones, though not all of them. Seen here are more than 95,000 clones, roughly 15% observed once, and the top ten hold roughly 0.89%. Input material: PBMCs. These receptors were taken from a female donor in good health and CMV-seronegative.

This chain connects TRBV6-1 to TRBJ1-2; D is perhaps TRBD1 (5 bases). CDR1 is MNHNS and CDR2 is SASEGT in the germline V gene. CDR3 size: 13 residues. V was trimmed by 7 bases and J by 8 bases, leaving 17 bases between them. Here the CDR3 DNA reads TGTGCCAGCACCCAGTGGCAGGGCCAGGGCTACACCTTC. Protein sequence: CASTQWQGQGYTF.

The CDR3 DNA follows: TGTGCCAGCAGCTCGGGGCAGGGGCGAGGAGAGACCCAGTACTTC. Translating gives CASSSGQGRGETQYF. The gene calls are TRBV7-9 and TRBJ2-5; D is possibly TRBD1 (6 bases). The CDR3 totals 15 residues. Between the trimmed V and J ends, which lost 4 bases and 4 bases, there was a span of 16 bases. The germline V gene encodes CDR1 SEHNR and CDR2 FQNEAQ (reference sequence).

This clone has only a few counts. V and J are TRBV10-1 and TRBJ1-2; 7 bases fit TRBD1. The germline CDR1 and CDR2 sequences are WNHNN and SYGVQD (reference sequence). The J segment lost 2 bases and the V segment lost 6 bases, leaving 6 bases of the junction unmatched. The CDR3 consists of 14 residues. CDR3 sequence (DNA): TGCGCCAGCAGCTCAGGGGGTGAGAACTATGGCTACACCTTC. The encoded protein is CASSSGGENYGYTF.

The chain employs TRBV7-9 and TRBJ1-1, with D perhaps matching TRBD1 (6 bases). Trimming left V 5 bases short and J 4 bases short, with 14 bases between. Germline V gene sequence: CDR1 SEHNR, CDR2 FQNEAQ (reference sequence). The CDR3 covers 14 residues. This CDR3 reads CASSRDAGATEAFF. CDR3 sequence (DNA): TGTGCCAGCAGCCGCGATGCAGGGGCCACTGAAGCTTTCTTT.

This clone was seen more than once but under ten times. The chain recombines TRBV6-1 with TRBJ1-6; D perhaps matches TRBD1 (6 bases). The CDR3 is made up of 15 amino acids. From germline, CDR1 is MNHNS and CDR2 SASEGT. Trimming cost V 3 bases and J 10 bases, with 16 bases left between them. The CDR3 reads CASSEQQGSRSPLHF. The CDR3 DNA sequence: TGTGCCAGCAGTGAGCAACAGGGCTCACGATCACCCCTCCACTTT.

This clone has only a few counts. The chain is built from TRBV27 and TRBJ1-1; 7 bases align to TRBD1. Trimming removed 6 bases from V and 0 bases from J; junction bases left unmatched: 13. Germline loops: CDR1 MNHEY, CDR2 SMNVEV (reference sequence). The CDR3 runs 17 residues. The CDR3 sequence is CASRRRGRGTMNTEAFF. CDR3 in DNA: TGTGCCAGCAGAAGAAGGGGGCGCGGGACGATGAACACTGAAGCTTTCTTT.

The gene calls are TRBV7-9 and TRBJ2-1; D possibly corresponds to TRBD2 (6 bases). The V gene lost 5 bases and the J gene lost 2 bases, with 19 bases spanning the gap. This CDR3 has 17 amino acids. In germline, CDR1 is SEHNR, CDR2 FQNEAQ (reference sequence). CDR3 DNA sequence: TGTGCCAGCAGCCTCCTCCCACTAGCCCAAGCCTACAATGAGCAGTTCTTC. Translating gives CASSLLPLAQAYNEQFF.

The chain employs TRBV21-1 and TRBJ2-7; the DNA was not used to check the table's D call, TRBD2. TRBV21-1 is a pseudogene. The length of the CDR3 is 13 residues. CDR3 coding DNA: TGTGCCAGCAGCACCTCGGGGGGCTACGAGCAGTACTTC. Residues: CASSTSGGYEQYF.

This clone was detected a few times. V is TRBV2 and J is TRBJ2-5; 8 bases are a match to TRBD2. The CDR3 totals 15 residues. Trimming cost V 5 bases and J 2 bases; bases outside gene matches: 7. CDR1 is SNHLY and CDR2 is FYNNEI in the germline V gene. This chain's CDR3 is CASSSQRGRQETQYF. CDR3 nucleotides: TGTGCCAGCAGTTCCCAGCGGGGGCGACAAGAGACCCAGTACTTC.

This clone has just a few counts. V and J are TRBV27 and TRBJ1-1; D uncertain. The CDR3 is made up of 12 amino acids. V was pared by 6 bases and J by 5 bases, with 10 bases between. Looked up from germline, CDR1 is MNHEY and CDR2 is SMNVEV (reference sequence). The CDR3 is CASSPSGTEAFF. The CDR3 DNA is TGTGCCAGCAGCCCTAGTGGAACTGAAGCTTTCTTT.

The chain joins TRBV29-1 to TRBJ2-7; 14 bases match TRBD2. This CDR3 comprises 15 residues. Trimming cost V 7 bases and J 2 bases; bases outside gene matches: 7. Per germline, CDR1 SQVTM and CDR2 ANQGSEA. The CDR3 sequence is CSGSGLAGDPYEQYF. The CDR3, as DNA: TGCAGCGGGTCGGGACTAGCGGGAGACCCCTACGAGCAGTACTTC.

This clone was observed a few times. V is TRBV18 and J is TRBJ2-2; D possibly corresponds to TRBD1 (5 bases). This CDR3 is built from 13 residues. CDR1 is KGHSH, CDR2 LQKENI, per germline. Between the trimmed V and J ends, which lost 3 bases and 6 bases, there was a span of 8 bases. CDR3 nucleotides: TGTGCCAGCTCACCTCAGGGATCCGGGGAGCTGTTTTTT. Encoded protein: CASSPQGSGELFF.

This chain connects TRBV30 to TRBJ2-6; D perhaps matches TRBD2 (7 bases). The germline gives CDR1 GTSNPN, CDR2 SVGIG (reference sequence). This CDR3 is built from 16 residues. Trimming stripped 3 bases from V and 4 bases from J, with 16 bases between. The CDR3 loop reads CAWRWGGPSGANVLTF. The CDR3 coding sequence is TGTGCCTGGAGGTGGGGGGGGCCTTCCGGGGCCAACGTCCTGACTTTC.

This clone showed up just a few times. V usage is TRBV4-1 and J usage is TRBJ1-4; TRBD1 agrees at 7 bases. This CDR3 spans 15 amino acids. Trimming at V came to 3 bases and at J to 8 bases, leaving 9 bases not matched to a gene. Germline CDR1 is MGHRA and CDR2 is YSYEKL. CDR3 bases: TGCGCCAGCAGCCACGTGGACAGGAGTGGGGAAAAACTGTTTTTT. Its protein is CASSHVDRSGEKLFF.

V and J are TRBV28 and TRBJ2-2, with 9 nucleotides matching TRBD2. Germline CDR1 reads MDHEN; CDR2 reads SYDVKM. After removal of 2 bases from V and 4 bases from J, the junction contained 14 bases not matched to a gene. CDR3 length equals 19 residues. The CDR3 region has the DNA TGTGCCAGCAGTTTACTAGCGGGAATTCCTCTGAGTGGCACCGGGGAGCTGTTTTTT. It translates to CASSLLAGIPLSGTGELFF.

V usage is TRBV10-3 and J usage is TRBJ2-1, with 10 positions matching TRBD2. CDR1 and CDR2 (germline): ENHRY, SYGVKD. Trimming at V came to 6 bases and at J to 3 bases, leaving 5 bases not matched to a gene. The CDR3 sequence is 15 residues long. In nucleotides, the CDR3 is TGTGCCATCAGACAGCGGGAGGGGATCTACAATGAGCAGTTCTTC. It specifies CAIRQREGIYNEQFF.

The rearrangement links TRBV7-9 to TRBJ2-7; D is perhaps TRBD1 (6 bases). This CDR3 spans 14 amino acids. Trimming stripped 5 bases from V and 0 bases from J, with 11 bases between. CDR1 SEHNR and CDR2 FQNEAQ come from the germline V gene (reference sequence). CDR3 in amino acids: CASSTRDNSYEQYF. The CDR3 DNA reads TGTGCCAGCAGCACACGGGACAACTCCTACGAGCAGTACTTC.

This clone was picked up a small number of times. The gene calls are TRBV6-5 and TRBJ1-1; D ambiguous. Germline assignment: CDR1 MNHEY and CDR2 SVGAGI. The ends were cut back, 4 bases at V and 1 base at J, with 13 bases in the middle. The CDR3 contains 15 residues. The CDR3 region is CASSSSVRRNTEAFF. The CDR3, as DNA: TGTGCCAGCAGTTCCTCCGTGCGTAGGAACACTGAAGCTTTCTTT.